This TCR beta chain derives from a study of blood T cell repertoires in COVID-19. V was shortened by 0 bases and J by 0 bases, with 7 bases between the two germline ends. Germline CDR1 reads SGHNT; CDR2 reads YYREEE (reference sequence). This CDR3 is 16 amino acids long. Original data processing: Reference gene primer amplification gave estimated nucleated cell counts. The repertoire was sequenced with immunoSEQ multiplex PCR; TCRdb's copy has only in-frame clones and lacks some. For V, J and clone size, that table is used; D and trimming come from the DNA. The sample has tens of thousands of clones, about 86% seen once.

Material: peripheral blood. The chain uses TRBV5-4 and TRBJ1-6; D gene ambiguous. This TCR derives from a woman aged 80 or over with acute or convalescent COVID-19. CDR3 coding DNA: TGTGCCAGCAGCTTGGGCGAGAGCTCCTATAATTCACCCCTCCACTTT. Residues: CASSLGESSYNSPLHF.